This is a list of T cell receptor beta chains from one sample in a study of T cell responses to AZD1222 COVID-19 vaccine. Profiling relied on immunoSEQ multiplex PCR, and the TCRdb table lists in-frame clones only, not all of them. The table records roughly 120,000 clones, around 84% of them present only once. The sample here was peripheral blood, taken 28 days after the second AZD1222 dose. The receptors come from an adult who received the AZD1222 COVID-19 vaccine. The CDR3 runs from the conserved cysteine through the conserved F or W. Fields, in order: D gene, clone size, V gene, J gene, CDR3 DNA, CDR3 protein. D genes are given only for firm matches. Rows give clone size only sometimes, using once, few, many, or a class for an expanded clone.

D: TRBD1
size: -
V: TRBV13
J: TRBJ2-7
DNA: TGTGCCAGCAGCTCGACAGGGGATTCGAACGAGCAGTACTTC
CDR3: CASSSTGDSNEQYF

D: -
size: few
V: TRBV7-9
J: TRBJ1-5
DNA: TGTGCCAGCAGCTCCACAGTGGGGGGGCCCCAGCATTTT
CDR3: CASSSTVGGPQHF

D: -
size: -
V: TRBV10-3
J: TRBJ1-4
DNA: TGTGCCATCAGCCTGGCCTCTAATGAAAAACTGTTTTTT
CDR3: CAISLASNEKLFF

D: TRBD1
size: -
V: TRBV30
J: TRBJ2-7
DNA: TGTGCCTGGAGTTCCGGGACAGGGGGCCAGATTCGGGGGTACGAGCAGTACTTC
CDR3: CAWSSGTGGQIRGYEQYF

D: -
size: -
V: TRBV11-3
J: TRBJ2-5
DNA: TGTGCCAGCAGCTTAGGCCAGGCGGAGACCCAGTACTTC
CDR3: CASSLGQAETQYF

D: -
size: -
V: TRBV5-1
J: TRBJ1-6
DNA: TGCGCCAGCAGCTTACAGGGCCAGAATAATTCACCCCTCCACTTT
CDR3: CASSLQGQNNSPLHF

D: -
size: -
V: TRBV11-2
J: TRBJ2-5
DNA: TGTGCCAGCAGCCCCTTCCGGGGGACCCAGTACTTC
CDR3: CASSPFRGTQYF

D: TRBD1
size: -
V: TRBV29-1
J: TRBJ1-4
DNA: TGCAGCGTTGGGGACAGGGGGCAAGAAAAACTGTTTTTT
CDR3: CSVGDRGQEKLFF

D: -
size: -
V: TRBV10-3
J: TRBJ1-5
DNA: TGTGCCATCAGTGAGTCGGGGGTTGTTCACCAGCCCCAGCATTTT
CDR3: CAISESGVVHQPQHF

D: TRBD1
size: -
V: TRBV23-1
J: TRBJ1-6
DNA: TGCGCCAGCAGCTGTCGGACAGGGGGCATAGGGCTCTATAATTCACCCCTCCACTTT
CDR3: CASSCRTGGIGLYNSPLHF

D: -
size: -
V: TRBV6-5
J: TRBJ1-2
DNA: TGTGCCAGCTCCTCGGACCCGGGACATTTTTATGGCTACACCTTC
CDR3: CASSSDPGHFYGYTF

D: TRBD2
size: -
V: TRBV5-6
J: TRBJ2-3
DNA: TGTGCCAGCAGCTCTAGCGGGAGCGGGGCAGATACGCAGTATTTT
CDR3: CASSSSGSGADTQYF

D: -
size: -
V: TRBV19
J: TRBJ2-1
DNA: TGTGCCAGTAGTATAGAGATGCAAGGACACAATGAGCAGTTCTTC
CDR3: CASSIEMQGHNEQFF

D: -
size: -
V: TRBV7-3
J: TRBJ2-5
DNA: TGTGCCAGCAGCTTAATCGCGGGAGAGACCCAGTACTTC
CDR3: CASSLIAGETQYF

D: -
size: few
V: TRBV10-3
J: TRBJ1-2
DNA: TGTGCCATCAGTGAGTCAGTTGAACGAGGGCGAGCAGGCTACACCTTC
CDR3: CAISESVERGRAGYTF

D: TRBD2
size: -
V: TRBV5-4
J: TRBJ2-1
DNA: TGTGCCAGCAGCCCAGGACTAGCGGGAAGGAATGAGCAGTTCTTC
CDR3: CASSPGLAGRNEQFF

D: -
size: -
V: TRBV10-3
J: TRBJ1-2
DNA: TGTGCCATCAGTGCTCAGGGAGACTATGGCTACACCTTC
CDR3: CAISAQGDYGYTF

D: -
size: once
V: TRBV9
J: TRBJ2-3
DNA: TGTGCCAGCAGCGTAAGCCAGAGCACAGATACGCAGTATTTT
CDR3: CASSVSQSTDTQYF

D: -
size: -
V: TRBV4-3
J: TRBJ1-2
DNA: TGCGCCAGCAGCCAGGGGATCAGGGACGGCAATGGCTACACCTTC
CDR3: CASSQGIRDGNGYTF

D: -
size: -
V: TRBV28
J: TRBJ1-6
DNA: TGTGCCAGCAGTTCAGATACAGGGAGCTCCTATAATTCACCCCTCCACTTT
CDR3: CASSSDTGSSYNSPLHF

D: TRBD1
size: -
V: TRBV6-5
J: TRBJ2-7
DNA: TGTGCCAGCAGTTCGGGACAGCCGTCCTACGAGCAGTACTTC
CDR3: CASSSGQPSYEQYF

D: TRBD1
size: few
V: TRBV19
J: TRBJ1-1
DNA: TGTGCCAGTAGTAGGGGACAGGGGGGTCCTGAAGCTTTCTTT
CDR3: CASSRGQGGPEAFF

D: TRBD2
size: -
V: TRBV3-1/TRBV3-2
J: TRBJ2-1
DNA: TGTGCCAGCAGCCAAGATGATCTAGCGGGGGAAGACAATGAGCAGTTCTTC
CDR3: CASSQDDLAGEDNEQFF

D: -
size: few
V: TRBV2
J: TRBJ2-4
DNA: TGTGCCAGCAGCGTGGACACGGTATTTAACATTCAGTACTTC
CDR3: CASSVDTVFNIQYF

D: -
size: once
V: TRBV7-6
J: TRBJ1-3
DNA: TGTGCCAGCAGCCCCGGGACTCATGAGGGAAACACCATATATTTT
CDR3: CASSPGTHEGNTIYF

D: TRBD1
size: once
V: TRBV4-3
J: TRBJ1-1
DNA: TGCGCCAGCAGCGCGGGACTACAGGGGTTACGCACTGAAGCTTTCTTT
CDR3: CASSAGLQGLRTEAFF

D: TRBD1
size: -
V: TRBV19
J: TRBJ2-7
DNA: TGTGCCAGTACGCGACCCAGACAGGGGGAAACCTACGAGCAGTACTTC
CDR3: CASTRPRQGETYEQYF

D: -
size: -
V: TRBV9
J: TRBJ2-3
DNA: TGTGCCAGCAGCGCGACTAGCACAGATACGCAGTATTTT
CDR3: CASSATSTDTQYF

D: -
size: -
V: TRBV7-8
J: TRBJ1-1
DNA: TGTGCCAGCAGTCCCCGGAGGGCGGATTTCACTGAAGCTTTCTTT
CDR3: CASSPRRADFTEAFF

D: -
size: -
V: TRBV28
J: TRBJ2-7
DNA: TGTGCCAGCAATCTAGGACAGAACTACGAGCAGTACTTC
CDR3: CASNLGQNYEQYF

D: TRBD2
size: -
V: TRBV4-2
J: TRBJ2-1
DNA: TGTGCCAGCAGCCAAGATCAGCTTCCCGGGGGGGGGACGCATCATCAGTTCTTC
CDR3: CASSQDQLPGGGTHHQFF

D: TRBD1
size: once
V: TRBV6-2/TRBV6-3
J: TRBJ2-4
DNA: TGTGCCAGCAGTACGGGACAGGGGGACCTAGCCAAAAACATTCAGTACTTC
CDR3: CASSTGQGDLAKNIQYF

D: -
size: -
V: TRBV3-1/TRBV3-2
J: TRBJ1-3
DNA: TGTGCCAGCAGCCAAGATAAAGGGACCCGCTCTGGAAACACCATATATTTT
CDR3: CASSQDKGTRSGNTIYF

D: TRBD2
size: once
V: TRBV7-2
J: TRBJ2-5
DNA: TGTGCCAGCAGCCCTAGGACTAGCGGGTTCCAAGAGACCCAGTACTTC
CDR3: CASSPRTSGFQETQYF

D: -
size: -
V: TRBV19
J: TRBJ1-2
DNA: TGTGCCAGTAGCAGGACAGTATCTAACTATGGCTACACCTTC
CDR3: CASSRTVSNYGYTF

D: -
size: -
V: TRBV18
J: TRBJ2-7
DNA: TGTGCCAGCTCACCTCGGGGGGCTGGAGAGCAGTACTTC
CDR3: CASSPRGAGEQYF

D: -
size: -
V: TRBV13
J: TRBJ2-2
DNA: TGTGCCAGCAGCCGGCCCACCGGGGAGCTGTTTTTT
CDR3: CASSRPTGELFF

D: -
size: -
V: TRBV12-3/TRBV12-4
J: TRBJ2-2
DNA: TGTGCCAGCAGTTTAGGATCCGGGGAGCTGTTTTTT
CDR3: CASSLGSGELFF

D: -
size: -
V: TRBV9
J: TRBJ2-3
DNA: TGTGCCAGCAGCCCTAATACAGGGATGGTGCGGACAGATACGCAGTATTTT
CDR3: CASSPNTGMVRTDTQYF

D: -
size: -
V: TRBV30
J: TRBJ1-4
DNA: TGTGCCTGGTCGGCAGATAATGAAAAACTGTTTTTT
CDR3: CAWSADNEKLFF

D: -
size: -
V: TRBV9
J: TRBJ2-5
DNA: TGTGCCAGCAGCGTAACCTATCAAGAGACCCAGTACTTC
CDR3: CASSVTYQETQYF

D: TRBD2
size: -
V: TRBV3-1/TRBV3-2
J: TRBJ2-1
DNA: TGTGCCAGCAGCCTGGGACTAGCGGGGGTGGGTGAGCAGTTCTTC
CDR3: CASSLGLAGVGEQFF

D: -
size: -
V: TRBV7-2
J: TRBJ2-3
DNA: TGTGCCAGCAGCTTCACGGATACGCAGTATTTT
CDR3: CASSFTDTQYF

D: -
size: -
V: TRBV4-3
J: TRBJ2-1
DNA: TGCGCCAGCAGCCAAGATCCCGGAGGAGGATACAATGAGCAGTTCTTC
CDR3: CASSQDPGGGYNEQFF

D: -
size: -
V: TRBV4-2
J: TRBJ1-2
DNA: TGTGCCAGCAGCCCTAGCCATACGGTACAGGGTGGCTATGGCTACACCTTC
CDR3: CASSPSHTVQGGYGYTF

D: TRBD1
size: -
V: TRBV27
J: TRBJ2-2
DNA: TGTGCCAGCGGAATGTGGACAGGGACCACCGGGGAGCTGTTTTTT
CDR3: CASGMWTGTTGELFF

D: TRBD1
size: -
V: TRBV10-3
J: TRBJ1-1
DNA: TGTGCCATCAGTGGAAAACAGGGGGGCCTCATGAACACTGAAGCTTTCTTT
CDR3: CAISGKQGGLMNTEAFF

D: -
size: -
V: TRBV7-3
J: TRBJ1-6
DNA: TGTGCCAGCAGCTTCGGGGCCATTGAGTATTCACCCCTCCACTTT
CDR3: CASSFGAIEYSPLHF

D: -
size: -
V: TRBV6-1
J: TRBJ1-3
DNA: TGTGCCAGCAGTGACCTTGGGGGGACTGGAAACACCATATATTTT
CDR3: CASSDLGGTGNTIYF

D: -
size: -
V: TRBV5-1
J: TRBJ2-7
DNA: TGCGCCAGCAGCTTGCCTGGGGACGAGCAGTACTTC
CDR3: CASSLPGDEQYF

D: -
size: -
V: TRBV27
J: TRBJ1-1
DNA: TGTGCCAGCAGTTTACGGGGGAACACTGAAGCTTTCTTT
CDR3: CASSLRGNTEAFF

D: -
size: -
V: TRBV6-5
J: TRBJ2-7
DNA: TGTGCCAGCAGCTACTATTGGCCCCACTACGAGCAGTACTTC
CDR3: CASSYYWPHYEQYF